The table lists the clone carrying this T cell receptor beta chain with a count of one. Its antigen is not known. Germline V gives CDR1 LGHNA, CDR2 YSLEER. The V segment lost 0 bases and the J segment 1 base; nucleotides outside the gene matches: 6. There are 17 residues in the CDR3. The data derive from a study of T cell responses to AZD1222 COVID-19 vaccine. Regarding the study as a whole: Reports say nearly half of spike-specific TCRs go after unmutated variant regions.

Clones were read by immunoSEQ multiplex PCR, and TCRdb kept only the in-frame ones, dropping some. The data hold over 150,000 clones, with 86% observed a single time. The starting material was peripheral blood, obtained on day 0 of MenACWY control vaccination. This clonotype originated in an adult in good health. The chain recombines TRBV4-3 with TRBJ1-3, with TRBD1 matching over 7 bases. The CDR3 DNA reads TGCGCCAGCAGCCAAGAATGGACAGGTCGATCTGGAAACACCATATATTTT. This encodes CASSQEWTGRSGNTIYF.